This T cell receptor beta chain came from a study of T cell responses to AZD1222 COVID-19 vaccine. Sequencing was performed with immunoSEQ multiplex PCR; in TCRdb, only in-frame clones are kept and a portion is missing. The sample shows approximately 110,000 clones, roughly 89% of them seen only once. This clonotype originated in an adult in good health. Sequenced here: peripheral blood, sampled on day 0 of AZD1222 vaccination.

The CDR3 sequence is CASSPGQGASEQYF. In nucleotides, the CDR3 is TGTGCCAGCTCACCGGGACAGGGGGCAAGCGAGCAGTACTTC. V usage is TRBV18 and J usage is TRBJ2-7; TRBD1 matches at 12 bases. V shed 3 bases, J shed 6 bases, and the junction held 3 bases outside the gene matches. There are 14 residues in the CDR3. CDR1 and CDR2 from the germline V gene are KGHSH and LQKENI.